These T cell receptor beta chains were read from a single sample in a study of CD8 T cells in Susac syndrome. TCRdb used MiXCR to reprocess the immunoSEQ multiplex PCR reads, holding one entry per CDR3 protein. This sample has approximately 110,000 distinct CDR3 sequences, with around 94% found just once. The specimen was CD4+ T cells from PBMCs. The origin of the receptors is a human donor in good health. Each CDR3 is given with its conserved first and last residue. The D gene is left open where the match is weak. Expanded clones are given a class, and other clones once, few, many or no size at all.

v_call: TRBV7-9
j_call: TRBJ2-3
d_call: .
clone_size: .
cdr3_nt: TGTGCCAGCAGCTTAAAGGGCAGCCGAGATGCAGATACGCAGTATTTT
cdr3_aa: CASSLKGSRDADTQYF

v_call: TRBV10-3
j_call: TRBJ1-5
d_call: .
clone_size: .
cdr3_nt: TGTGCCATCAGTGACCCTGACAGATATAGCAATCAGCCCCAGCATTTT
cdr3_aa: CAISDPDRYSNQPQHF

v_call: TRBV5-1
j_call: TRBJ2-7
d_call: .
clone_size: .
cdr3_nt: TGCGCCAGCAGCCTGAAGGTTGAGGCCTACGAGCAGTACTTC
cdr3_aa: CASSLKVEAYEQYF

v_call: TRBV11-2
j_call: TRBJ2-3
d_call: .
clone_size: .
cdr3_nt: TGTGCCAGCAGCTCTTATCGCGGAAACACAGATACGCAGTATTTT
cdr3_aa: CASSSYRGNTDTQYF

v_call: TRBV2
j_call: TRBJ2-7
d_call: .
clone_size: .
cdr3_nt: TGTGCCAGCATTCACGGGACAAGACTTTACGAGCAGTACTTC
cdr3_aa: CASIHGTRLYEQYF

v_call: TRBV6-2/TRBV6-3
j_call: TRBJ2-7
d_call: .
clone_size: .
cdr3_nt: TGTGCCAGCAGTTACTCTCTCTGGGACTCCCTGGGGAACGAGCAGTACTTC
cdr3_aa: CASSYSLWDSLGNEQYF

v_call: TRBV29-1
j_call: TRBJ2-7
d_call: .
clone_size: .
cdr3_nt: TGCAGCGCCTCGGAAAGGTACGAGCAGTACTTC
cdr3_aa: CSASERYEQYF

v_call: TRBV5-4
j_call: TRBJ2-1
d_call: TRBD1
clone_size: .
cdr3_nt: TGTGCCAGCAGCTTGGATCAGGGGGCTGGTAATGAGCAGTTCTTC
cdr3_aa: CASSLDQGAGNEQFF

v_call: TRBV4-1
j_call: TRBJ2-7
d_call: TRBD1
clone_size: .
cdr3_nt: TGCGCCAGCAGCTCCCGGGACAGGGGACTCGAGCAGTACTTC
cdr3_aa: CASSSRDRGLEQYF

v_call: TRBV20-1
j_call: TRBJ1-1
d_call: .
clone_size: .
cdr3_nt: TGCAGTGCTAGACAGTTGGAGGGCACTGAAGCTTTCTTT
cdr3_aa: CSARQLEGTEAFF

v_call: TRBV5-1
j_call: TRBJ2-1
d_call: TRBD1
clone_size: .
cdr3_nt: TGCGCCAGCAGTTTTGACGGGACAGGGGGCAATGAGCAGTTCTTC
cdr3_aa: CASSFDGTGGNEQFF

v_call: TRBV20-1
j_call: TRBJ1-4
d_call: TRBD1
clone_size: .
cdr3_nt: TGCAGTGCCAAGACAGGGTCAACTAATGAAAAACTGTTTTTT
cdr3_aa: CSAKTGSTNEKLFF

v_call: TRBV12-3/TRBV12-4
j_call: TRBJ1-1
d_call: .
clone_size: .
cdr3_nt: TGTGCCAGCAGTTTAACGCTTCCTGAAGCTTTCTTT
cdr3_aa: CASSLTLPEAFF

v_call: TRBV7-9
j_call: TRBJ1-4
d_call: .
clone_size: .
cdr3_nt: TGTGCCAGCAGCGTTTTGGGTGAAAAACTGTTTTTT
cdr3_aa: CASSVLGEKLFF

v_call: TRBV15
j_call: TRBJ1-3
d_call: .
clone_size: once
cdr3_nt: TGTGCCACCAGCAGAGACCGAAACACCATATATTTT
cdr3_aa: CATSRDRNTIYF

v_call: TRBV7-2
j_call: TRBJ1-1
d_call: TRBD1
clone_size: .
cdr3_nt: TGTGCCAGCAGCCGGGGGGGGACAGAGAACACTGAAGCTTTCTTT
cdr3_aa: CASSRGGTENTEAFF

v_call: TRBV6-6
j_call: TRBJ2-3
d_call: .
clone_size: .
cdr3_nt: TGTGCCAGCAGTTCGGTGGCGGAAGGCACAGATACGCAGTATTTT
cdr3_aa: CASSSVAEGTDTQYF

v_call: TRBV29-1
j_call: TRBJ1-1
d_call: .
clone_size: few
cdr3_nt: TGCAGTGTGGGCAGGTTGAACACTGAAGCTTTCTTT
cdr3_aa: CSVGRLNTEAFF

v_call: TRBV2
j_call: TRBJ1-1
d_call: .
clone_size: .
cdr3_nt: TGTGCCAGCAGTGAAATCTTGGATGAAGCTTTCTTT
cdr3_aa: CASSEILDEAFF

v_call: TRBV29-1
j_call: TRBJ2-1
d_call: TRBD1
clone_size: .
cdr3_nt: TGCAGCGCCAGAGGGGACAGCAGCTCCTACAATGAGCAGTTCTTC
cdr3_aa: CSARGDSSSYNEQFF

v_call: TRBV7-2
j_call: TRBJ2-3
d_call: .
clone_size: .
cdr3_nt: TGTGCCAGCAGCTTAACGTTTTCTGCGAGGAACACAGATACGCAGTATTTT
cdr3_aa: CASSLTFSARNTDTQYF

v_call: TRBV7-9
j_call: TRBJ2-1
d_call: .
clone_size: .
cdr3_nt: TGTGCCAGCAGCGGAGCGGGTGGCTCCTACAATGAGCAGTTCTTC
cdr3_aa: CASSGAGGSYNEQFF